This T cell receptor beta chain is from a study of cytomegalovirus exposure and HLA in healthy donors. General study findings and limits: Most sequenced TCRs were rare (though some public TCRs occurred in many donors). Altogether, more than 150 TCR beta chains were recorded as cytomegalovirus-associated. As was reported, the classifier diagnosed cytomegalovirus status with high specificity and sensitivity.

In regard to this clone: Its antigen is not known.

From germline, CDR1 is SGHRS and CDR2 YFSETQ. Trimming shortened V by 0 bases and J by 7 bases, and 14 bases separated the two germline ends. The CDR3 length is 16 residues. The table came from immunoSEQ multiplex PCR; TCRdb's copy has only in-frame clones and leaves some out. The sample carries 90,000 to 110,000 clones, approximately 90% recorded once. The chain combines TRBV5-1 with TRBJ1-6; a possible D gene is TRBD1 (5 bases). The sequencing input was PBMCs. The source of this sequence is a woman between 18 and 30 years old in good health and CMV-seropositive. CDR3 sequence reads: CASSLAMQGSNSPLHF. The CDR3 DNA reads TGCGCCAGCAGCTTGGCCATGCAGGGTTCAAATTCACCCCTCCACTTT.